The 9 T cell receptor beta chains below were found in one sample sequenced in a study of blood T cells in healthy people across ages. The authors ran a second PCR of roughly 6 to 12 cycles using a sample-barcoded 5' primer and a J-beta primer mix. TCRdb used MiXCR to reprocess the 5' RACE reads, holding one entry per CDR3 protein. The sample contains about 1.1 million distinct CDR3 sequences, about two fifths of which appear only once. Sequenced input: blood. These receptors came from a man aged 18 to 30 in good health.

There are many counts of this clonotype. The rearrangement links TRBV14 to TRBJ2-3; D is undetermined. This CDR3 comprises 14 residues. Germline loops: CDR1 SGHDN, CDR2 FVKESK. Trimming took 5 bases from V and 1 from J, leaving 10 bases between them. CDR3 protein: CASSSSFRTDTQYF. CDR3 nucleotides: TGTGCCAGCAGCTCCTCGTTTCGCACAGATACGCAGTATTTT.

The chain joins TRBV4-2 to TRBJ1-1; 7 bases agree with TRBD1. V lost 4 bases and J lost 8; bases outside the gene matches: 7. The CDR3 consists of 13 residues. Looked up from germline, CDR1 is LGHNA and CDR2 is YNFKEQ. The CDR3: CASSPQADREAFF. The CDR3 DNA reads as TGTGCCAGCAGCCCCCAAGCGGACAGGGAAGCTTTCTTT.

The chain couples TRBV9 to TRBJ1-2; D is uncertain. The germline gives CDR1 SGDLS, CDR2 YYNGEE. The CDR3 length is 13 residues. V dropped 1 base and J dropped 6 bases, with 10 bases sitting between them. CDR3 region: CASSVTASDGYTF. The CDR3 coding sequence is TGTGCCAGCAGCGTAACAGCATCCGATGGCTACACCTTC.

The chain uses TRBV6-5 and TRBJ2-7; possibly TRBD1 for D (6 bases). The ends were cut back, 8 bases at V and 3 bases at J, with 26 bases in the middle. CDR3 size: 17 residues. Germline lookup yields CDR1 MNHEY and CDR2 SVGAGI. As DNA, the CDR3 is TGTGCCAGCGGCTTCTCGTCCTCCGGGACACATTTCTACGAGCAGTACTTC. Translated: CASGFSSSGTHFYEQYF.

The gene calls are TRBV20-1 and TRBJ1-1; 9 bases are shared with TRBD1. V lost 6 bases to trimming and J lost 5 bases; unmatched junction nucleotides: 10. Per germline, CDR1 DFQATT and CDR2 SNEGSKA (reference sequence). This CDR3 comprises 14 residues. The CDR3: CSARTGGVRTEAFF. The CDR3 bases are TGCAGTGCAAGAACAGGGGGCGTTCGAACTGAAGCTTTCTTT.

The CDR3 loop reads CASSLTGSNEKLFF. The CDR3 nucleotides read TGTGCCAGCAGCTTGACAGGGTCTAATGAAAAACTGTTTTTT. V and J are TRBV7-2 and TRBJ1-4; 7 nucleotides align to TRBD1. V dropped 3 bases and J dropped 3; count of bases not matched to a gene: 1. The CDR3 consists of 14 residues. Germline V CDR1 and CDR2: SGHTA, FQGNSA.

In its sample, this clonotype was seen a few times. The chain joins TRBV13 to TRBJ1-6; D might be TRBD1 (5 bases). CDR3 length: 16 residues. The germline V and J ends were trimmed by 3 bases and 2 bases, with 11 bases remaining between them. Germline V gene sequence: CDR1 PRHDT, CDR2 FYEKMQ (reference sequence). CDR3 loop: CASSLGVKPYNSPLHF. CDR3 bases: TGTGCCAGCAGCTTGGGGGTCAAGCCCTATAATTCACCCCTCCACTTT.

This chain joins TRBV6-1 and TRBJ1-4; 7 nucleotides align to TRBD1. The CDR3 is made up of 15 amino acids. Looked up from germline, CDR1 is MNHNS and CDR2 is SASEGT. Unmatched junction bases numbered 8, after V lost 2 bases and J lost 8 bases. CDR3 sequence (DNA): TGTGCCAGCAGTGAAAAGAGCCAGGGGGAAGAAAAACTGTTTTTT. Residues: CASSEKSQGEEKLFF.

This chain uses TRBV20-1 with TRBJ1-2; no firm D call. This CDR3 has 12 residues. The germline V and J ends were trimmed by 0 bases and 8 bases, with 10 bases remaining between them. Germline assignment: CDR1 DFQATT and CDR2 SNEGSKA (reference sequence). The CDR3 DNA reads TGCAGTGCTAGAGAACCCCTACGGGGCTACACCTTC. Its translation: CSAREPLRGYTF.